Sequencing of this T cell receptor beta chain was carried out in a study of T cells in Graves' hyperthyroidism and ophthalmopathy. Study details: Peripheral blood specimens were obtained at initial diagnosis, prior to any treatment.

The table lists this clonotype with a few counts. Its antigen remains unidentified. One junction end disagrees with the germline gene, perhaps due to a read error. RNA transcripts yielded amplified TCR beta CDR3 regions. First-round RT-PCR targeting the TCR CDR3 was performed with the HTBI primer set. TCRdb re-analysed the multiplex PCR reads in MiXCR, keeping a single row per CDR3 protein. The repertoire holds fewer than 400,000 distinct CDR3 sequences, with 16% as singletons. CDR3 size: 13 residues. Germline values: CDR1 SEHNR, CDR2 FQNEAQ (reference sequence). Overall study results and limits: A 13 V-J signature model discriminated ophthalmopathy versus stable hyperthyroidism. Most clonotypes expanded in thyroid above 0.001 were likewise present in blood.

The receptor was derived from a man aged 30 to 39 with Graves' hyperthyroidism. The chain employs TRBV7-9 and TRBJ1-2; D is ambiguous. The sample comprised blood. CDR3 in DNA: TGTGCCAGCAGCCCACCAGCGAGCTATGGCTACGCCTTC. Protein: CASSPPASYGYAF.